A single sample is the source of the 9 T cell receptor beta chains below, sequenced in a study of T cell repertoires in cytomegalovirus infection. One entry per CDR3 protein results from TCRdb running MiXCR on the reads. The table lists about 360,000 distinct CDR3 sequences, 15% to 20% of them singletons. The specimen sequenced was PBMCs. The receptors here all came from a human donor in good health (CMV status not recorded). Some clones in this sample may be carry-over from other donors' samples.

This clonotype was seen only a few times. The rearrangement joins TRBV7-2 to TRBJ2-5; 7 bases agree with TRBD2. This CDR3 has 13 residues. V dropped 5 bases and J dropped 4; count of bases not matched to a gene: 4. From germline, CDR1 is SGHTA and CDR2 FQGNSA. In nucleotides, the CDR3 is TGTGCCAGCAGCCCTGCGGGAGTAGAGACCCAGTACTTC. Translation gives CASSPAGVETQYF.

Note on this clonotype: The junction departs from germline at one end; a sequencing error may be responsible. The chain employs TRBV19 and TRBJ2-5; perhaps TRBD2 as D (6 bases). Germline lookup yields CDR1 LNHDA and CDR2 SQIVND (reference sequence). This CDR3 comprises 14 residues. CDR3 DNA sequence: TGTGCCAGCAGTACATCGCGGGGACAAGAGACCCAGTACTTC. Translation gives CASSTSRGQETQYF.

CDR3 region: CASSFLAGTRYEQYF. For the CDR3, the DNA is TGTGCCAGCAGCTTTCTTGCAGGGACACGGTACGAGCAGTACTTC. The V gene is TRBV5-8, the J gene TRBJ2-7, with D tentatively TRBD1 (6 bases). Germline loops: CDR1 SGHTS, CDR2 YDEGEE. The CDR3 has 15 residues. Trimming pared 2 bases from V and 4 bases from J, leaving 16 bases between.

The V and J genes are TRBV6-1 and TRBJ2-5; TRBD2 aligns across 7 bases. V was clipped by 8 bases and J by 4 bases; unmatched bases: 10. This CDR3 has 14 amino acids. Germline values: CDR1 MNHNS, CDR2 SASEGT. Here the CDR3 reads CASRVGGRAETQYF. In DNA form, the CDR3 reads TGTGCCAGCCGGGTGGGGGGGAGGGCAGAGACCCAGTACTTC.

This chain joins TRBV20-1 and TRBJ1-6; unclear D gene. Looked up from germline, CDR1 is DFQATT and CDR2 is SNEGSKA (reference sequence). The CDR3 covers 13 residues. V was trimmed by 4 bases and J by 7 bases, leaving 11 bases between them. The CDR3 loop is CSATDTTNSPLHF. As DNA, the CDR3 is TGCAGTGCTACCGACACCACCAATTCACCCCTCCACTTT.

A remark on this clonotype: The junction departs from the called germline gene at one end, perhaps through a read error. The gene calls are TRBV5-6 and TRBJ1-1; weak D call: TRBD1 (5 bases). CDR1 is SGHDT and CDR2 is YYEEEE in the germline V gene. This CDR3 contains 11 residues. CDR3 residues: CASSLEQARVF. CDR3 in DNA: TGTGCCAGCAGCCTGGAACAGGCGCGGGTCTTT.

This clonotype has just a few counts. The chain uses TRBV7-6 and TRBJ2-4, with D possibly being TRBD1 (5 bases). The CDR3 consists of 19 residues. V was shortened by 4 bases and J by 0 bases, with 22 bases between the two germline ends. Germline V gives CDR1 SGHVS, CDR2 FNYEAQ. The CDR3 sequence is CASSSLRVETDLAKNIQYF. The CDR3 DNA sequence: TGTGCCAGCAGCTCCCTCCGCGTCGAGACAGACCTAGCCAAAAACATTCAGTACTTC.

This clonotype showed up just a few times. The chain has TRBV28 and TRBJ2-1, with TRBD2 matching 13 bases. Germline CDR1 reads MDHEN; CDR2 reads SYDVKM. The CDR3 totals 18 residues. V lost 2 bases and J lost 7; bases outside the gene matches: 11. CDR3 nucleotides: TGTGCCAGCAGTTTAGGGACTAGCGGGAACCCTTTCTTAAATGAGCAGTTCTTC. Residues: CASSLGTSGNPFLNEQFF.

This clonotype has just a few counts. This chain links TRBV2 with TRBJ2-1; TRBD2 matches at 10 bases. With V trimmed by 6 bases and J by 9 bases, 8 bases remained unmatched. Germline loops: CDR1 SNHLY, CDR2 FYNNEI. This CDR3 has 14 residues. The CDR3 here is CASRGSGRESEQFF. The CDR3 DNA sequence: TGTGCCAGCAGAGGAAGCGGGAGGGAAAGTGAGCAGTTCTTC.